This T cell receptor beta chain was sequenced in a study of blood T cells in healthy people across ages. Together with a sample-barcoded 5' primer, a J-beta primer mix was included in a second PCR lasting about 7 to 11 cycles. TCRdb ran MiXCR on the 5' RACE reads and lists one entry per CDR3 protein. The sample lists 1.5 million to 2 million distinct CDR3 sequences; around 50% were seen once. Ranging in age from about 6 to 95, the donors were healthy Caucasian individuals from Russia. The CDR3 loop spans 17 amino acids. Deletions cut 2 bases from V and 2 bases from J, with 17 bases between. Germline V gene sequence: CDR1 MNHNY, CDR2 SVGAGI (reference sequence). Worth noting for this clonotype: Its antigen is unidentified.

Study findings and constraints: The study could not conclusively compare naive and antigen-experienced cells, given its unsorted PBMCs. TCR beta diversity correlated strongly with naive T cell percentage.

The sequenced material came from blood. The origin of this receptor is a middle-aged woman in good health. The chain links TRBV6-6 to TRBJ2-3; tentatively, D is TRBD1 (5 bases). The chain's CDR3 is CASSYNPIPDTTDTQYF. The CDR3 region has the DNA TGTGCCAGCAGTTACAACCCCATCCCGGACACCACAGATACGCAGTATTTT.